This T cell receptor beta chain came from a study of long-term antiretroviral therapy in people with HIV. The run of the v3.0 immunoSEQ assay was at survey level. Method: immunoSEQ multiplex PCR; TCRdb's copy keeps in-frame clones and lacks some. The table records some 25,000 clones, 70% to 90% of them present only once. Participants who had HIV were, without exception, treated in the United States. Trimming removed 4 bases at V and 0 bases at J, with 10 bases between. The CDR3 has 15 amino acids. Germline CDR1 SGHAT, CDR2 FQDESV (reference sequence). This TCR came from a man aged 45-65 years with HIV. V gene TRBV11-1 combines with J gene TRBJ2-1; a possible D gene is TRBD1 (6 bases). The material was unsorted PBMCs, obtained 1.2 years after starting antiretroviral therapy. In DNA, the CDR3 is TGTGCCAGCAGCTCGGGACATTTCTCCTACAATGAGCAGTTCTTC. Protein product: CASSSGHFSYNEQFF.